This TCR beta chain was sequenced for a study of blood T cell repertoires in COVID-19. Turning to the study itself: COVID-19 samples collected from the United States, Italy and Spain covered acute and convalescent phases. The cDNA or gDNA used as material had been derived from T cells, B-cell-depleted T cells, or PBMCs.

Original methodology: Amplification from reference gene primers served as the basis for estimated nucleated cell counts. Repertoires were generated with immunoSEQ multiplex PCR, while TCRdb's copy carries only in-frame clones and drops some. V, J and clone size are those of that table, while D and trimming were read from the DNA. The data hold about 33,000 clones, with 90% to 95% observed a single time. Germline lookup yields CDR1 SEHNR and CDR2 FQNEAQ (reference sequence). The CDR3 spans 15 residues. V trimming: 8 bases; J trimming: 2 bases; junction bases outside the gene matches: 6. The clonotype comes from a human donor in a cohort sampled during active COVID-19. The sequencing input was peripheral blood. V usage is TRBV7-9 and J usage is TRBJ2-2, with TRBD2 matching 9 bases. CDR3: CASLTSGSNTGELFF. CDR3 nucleotide sequence: TGTGCCAGCCTTACTAGCGGGTCAAACACCGGGGAGCTGTTTTTT.